This T cell receptor (beta chain) was identified in a study of cytomegalovirus exposure and HLA in healthy donors. Study-level findings and limits: Most sequenced TCRs were rare (though some public TCRs occurred in many donors).

Comments on this clone: Its antigen is unidentified.

Looked up from germline, CDR1 is SGDLS and CDR2 is YYNGEE. V lost 0 bases to trimming and J lost 8 bases; unmatched junction nucleotides: 7. CDR3 length: 16 residues. PCR employed 60 Vbeta and 13 Jbeta primers. This table comes from immunoSEQ multiplex PCR, and its TCRdb copy is limited to in-frame clones, with some not included. The sample consists of some 180,000 clones, 76% of them appearing once. The sequence was obtained from a man between 18 and 35 years old in good health and CMV-seronegative. The sample was PBMCs. The gene calls are TRBV9 and TRBJ1-4; 10 bases are a match to TRBD1. CDR3 loop: CASSVGEGQGQEKLFF. The CDR3 DNA reads as TGTGCCAGCAGCGTAGGTGAGGGACAGGGGCAGGAAAAACTGTTTTTT.